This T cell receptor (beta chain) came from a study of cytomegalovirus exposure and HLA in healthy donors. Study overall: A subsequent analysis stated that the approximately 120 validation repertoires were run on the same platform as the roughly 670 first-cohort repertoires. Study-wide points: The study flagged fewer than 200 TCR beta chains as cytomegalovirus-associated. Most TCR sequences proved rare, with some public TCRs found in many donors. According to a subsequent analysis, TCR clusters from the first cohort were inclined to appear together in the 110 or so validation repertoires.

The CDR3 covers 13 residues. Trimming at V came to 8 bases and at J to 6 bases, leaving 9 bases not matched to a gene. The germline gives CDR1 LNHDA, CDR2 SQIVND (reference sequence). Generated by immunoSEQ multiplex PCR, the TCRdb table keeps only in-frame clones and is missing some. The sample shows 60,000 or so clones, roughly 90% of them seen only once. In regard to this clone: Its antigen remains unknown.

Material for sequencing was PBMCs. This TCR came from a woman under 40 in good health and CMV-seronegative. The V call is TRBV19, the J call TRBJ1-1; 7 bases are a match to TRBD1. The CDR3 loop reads CASQTGMSAEAFF. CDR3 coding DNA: TGTGCCAGTCAGACAGGGATGAGCGCTGAAGCTTTCTTT.